A selection of T cell receptor beta chains follows, all from one sample in a study of regulatory T cells in long-lasting Graves disease. TCRdb used MiXCR to reprocess the multiplex PCR reads, holding one entry per CDR3 protein. Of about 450,000 distinct CDR3 sequences listed, about a quarter are singletons. The starting material was peripheral blood mononuclear cells (PBMCs), obtained when the disease was refractory, from a patient treated with antithyroid drugs. These receptors were obtained from a female donor with Graves disease. Each CDR3 is given with its conserved first and last residue. A D gene is named only where the DNA matches it firmly. Part of the rows lack a size; the others show once, few, many or a class for expanded clones.

TRBV6-1,TRBD2,NA,TRBJ2-7,CASSRLAGVLEQYF,TGTGCCAGCAGCCGACTAGCGGGAGTCCTCGAGCAGTACTTC
TRBV30,NA,NA,TRBJ1-2,CAWSAHDSYTF,TGTGCCTGGAGTGCACACGATAGCTACACCTTC
TRBV28,TRBD1,few,TRBJ2-5,CASSSSGTGGQEAQYF,TGTGCCAGCAGTTCCTCCGGGACAGGGGGCCAAGAGGCCCAGTACTTC
TRBV3-1,NA,NA,TRBJ2-1,CASSQDRVGGYEQFF,TGTGCCAGCAGCCAAGACAGGGTGGGAGGATACGAGCAGTTCTTC
TRBV27,NA,NA,TRBJ2-7,CASSLSRRSAQGGYEQYF,TGTGCCAGCAGTTTATCGAGGCGGTCGGCACAGGGCGGGTACGAGCAGTACTTC
TRBV28,NA,many,TRBJ1-5,CASSPGSLSNQPQHF,TGTGCCAGCAGCCCCGGGAGTCTCAGCAATCAGCCCCAGCATTTT
TRBV9,TRBD1,NA,TRBJ2-1,CASSDPGQGSNEQFF,TGTGCCAGCAGCGACCCTGGACAGGGGAGCAATGAGCAGTTCTTC
TRBV11-3,NA,many,TRBJ2-2,CASSLGPGADTGELFF,TGTGCCAGCAGCTTGGGGCCAGGGGCTGACACCGGGGAGCTGTTTTTT
TRBV6-4,NA,few,TRBJ1-5,CASSDIFGTANQPQHF,TGTGCCAGCAGTGACATCTTCGGGACTGCCAATCAGCCCCAGCATTTT
TRBV7-3,TRBD2,NA,TRBJ2-7,CASSHPGLGRQYF,TGTGCCAGCAGCCATCCGGGACTAGGGCGGCAGTACTTC
TRBV7-2,NA,NA,TRBJ2-4,CASSFLNRRENIQYF,TGTGCCAGCAGCTTCCTAAACCGGAGGGAAAACATTCAGTACTTC
TRBV12-3/TRBV12-4,TRBD2,many,TRBJ2-1,CASIASGRSYNEQFF,TGTGCCAGCATCGCCAGCGGGAGGTCCTACAATGAGCAGTTCTTC
TRBV15,NA,few,TRBJ2-7,CATSRDKGVGNEQYF,TGTGCCACCAGCAGAGATAAGGGCGTAGGAAACGAGCAGTACTTC
TRBV12-3/TRBV12-4,TRBD1,many,TRBJ2-2,CASRGTGGWTGELFF,TGTGCCAGCAGAGGGACAGGGGGGTGGACCGGGGAGCTGTTTTTT
TRBV28,NA,NA,TRBJ2-2,CASSPGHLQDTGELFF,TGTGCCAGCAGTCCGGGACACCTTCAAGACACCGGGGAGCTGTTTTTT
TRBV28,TRBD1,many,TRBJ2-7,CASIDRVSSEQYF,TGTGCCAGCATAGACAGGGTTTCGTCCGAGCAGTACTTC
TRBV28,NA,NA,TRBJ1-1,CASSTFPGMNTEAFF,TGTGCCAGCAGTACATTCCCTGGGATGAACACTGAAGCTTTCTTT
TRBV7-2,NA,NA,TRBJ2-2,CASTSYGELFF,TGTGCCAGCACCTCATACGGGGAGCTGTTTTTT
TRBV6-5,TRBD2,few,TRBJ2-7,CASSSTLSGSREQYF,TGTGCCAGCAGTTCCACCCTTAGCGGGAGCCGCGAGCAGTACTTC
TRBV7-2,NA,NA,TRBJ1-1,CASSLKTAGLGNTEAFF,TGTGCCAGCAGCTTAAAAACGGCAGGCCTAGGGAACACTGAAGCTTTCTTT
TRBV10-3,NA,NA,TRBJ1-6,CAISESGGGSPLHF,TGTGCCATCAGTGAGTCCGGGGGCGGATCACCCCTCCACTTT
TRBV7-2,TRBD1,few,TRBJ2-7,CASSTGQGGFYEQYF,TGTGCCAGCAGCACCGGACAGGGGGGGTTCTACGAGCAGTACTTC
TRBV2,TRBD2,many,TRBJ2-1,CASSETPSGRANEQFF,TGTGCCAGCAGCGAAACCCCTAGCGGGAGGGCGAATGAGCAGTTCTTC
TRBV7-8,NA,NA,TRBJ1-4,CASAGTPWTANEKLFF,TGTGCCAGCGCGGGGACACCCTGGACGGCAAATGAAAAACTGTTTTTT
TRBV28,TRBD2,NA,TRBJ2-1,CASSAPGLAGGSSYEQFF,TGTGCCAGCAGCGCGCCGGGACTAGCGGGAGGGTCCTCTTATGAGCAGTTCTTC
TRBV6-2/TRBV6-3,TRBD2,few,TRBJ2-4,CASSKRTSGRARDIQYF,TGTGCCAGCAGTAAGAGAACTAGCGGGAGGGCCCGGGACATTCAGTACTTC
TRBV18,NA,NA,TRBJ1-6,CASSPTADHSPLHF,TGTGCCAGCTCACCGACGGCGGATCATTCACCCCTCCACTTT
TRBV5-5,NA,few,TRBJ1-5,CASSFMDGGNQPQHF,TGTGCCAGCAGCTTCATGGATGGGGGCAATCAGCCCCAGCATTTT
TRBV19,TRBD1,NA,TRBJ1-5,CASAGTGVSQPQHF,TGTGCCAGTGCCGGGACAGGGGTCAGCCAGCCCCAGCATTTT
TRBV12-3/TRBV12-4,TRBD2,few,TRBJ2-4,CASTGGNIQYF,TGTGCCAGCACCGGGGGGAACATTCAGTACTTC
TRBV25-1,NA,NA,TRBJ2-7,CASRLGIPRGEQYF,TGTGCCAGCAGACTCGGTATCCCAAGGGGCGAGCAGTACTTC
TRBV28,NA,NA,TRBJ2-2,CASSLLRSGGELFF,TGTGCCAGCAGCTTACTCAGATCTGGCGGGGAGCTGTTTTTT
TRBV7-3,NA,few,TRBJ2-6,CASSPGPSGANVLTF,TGTGCCAGCAGCCCGGGACCATCTGGGGCCAACGTCCTGACTTTC
TRBV20-1,NA,few,TRBJ2-7,CSAKGYEQYF,TGTAGTGCTAAGGGATACGAGCAGTACTTC
TRBV28,NA,many,TRBJ2-2,CASSLLEFGTGELFF,TGTGCCAGCAGTTTATTGGAGTTTGGCACCGGGGAGCTGTTTTTT
TRBV3-1,TRBD2,NA,TRBJ2-7,CASSQDSASGAYEQYF,TGTGCCAGCAGCCAAGATTCGGCTAGCGGGGCCTACGAGCAGTACTTC
TRBV28,TRBD1,NA,TRBJ1-2,CASSSGQGFWGYTF,TGTGCCAGCAGCTCGGGACAGGGTTTTTGGGGCTACACCTTC
TRBV7-2,TRBD2,NA,TRBJ2-7,CASSSNRAGVSEQYF,TGTGCCAGCAGCTCCAATAGAGCGGGAGTTTCCGAGCAGTACTTC
TRBV12-3/TRBV12-4,TRBD1,NA,TRBJ1-5,CASSPRNRGDQPQHF,TGTGCCAGCAGTCCTAGAAACAGGGGCGATCAGCCCCAGCATTTT
TRBV30,TRBD1,NA,TRBJ2-5,CAWSVGTDQTQYF,TGTGCCTGGAGTGTGGGGACAGATCAGACCCAGTACTTC
TRBV9,TRBD2,NA,TRBJ2-3,CASSQRTSGYTDTQYF,TGTGCCAGCAGCCAACGGACTAGCGGGTACACAGATACGCAGTATTTT
TRBV29-1,NA,NA,TRBJ2-5,CSVEGVFGGTQYF,TGCAGCGTTGAGGGGGTTTTCGGGGGGACCCAGTACTTC
TRBV20-1,TRBD2,many,TRBJ2-5,CSASPPDGLAGAKYF,TGCAGTGCTAGCCCCCCTGATGGGCTAGCGGGGGCCAAGTACTTC
TRBV5-6,NA,few,TRBJ2-2,CASSQQGNTGELFF,TGTGCCAGCAGCCAACAGGGAAACACCGGGGAGCTGTTTTTT
TRBV18,NA,NA,TRBJ2-6,CASSIIGRGSGANVLTF,TGTGCCAGCTCTATTATCGGCAGGGGCTCTGGGGCCAACGTCCTGACTTTC
TRBV20-1,NA,NA,TRBJ1-1,CSASFWGRGNTEAFF,TGCAGTGCTAGCTTCTGGGGGAGGGGAAACACTGAAGCTTTCTTT